This entry lists 19 T cell receptor beta chains sequenced from one sample in a study of T-cell memory formation after mild COVID-19. TCRdb called the 5' RACE reads again in MiXCR, with one record for every CDR3 protein. The data hold hundreds of thousands of distinct CDR3 sequences, with less than 25% observed a single time. Source material: PBMCs or a T cell subset sorted from them (not recorded which). The receptors shown here come from an adult woman who had mild COVID-19 (a few samples of this study predate the infection). Cell type and time point are not known.

This clonotype was seen a handful of times. The chain recombines TRBV24-1 with TRBJ2-3; 11 bases fit TRBD2. The V segment lost 4 bases and the J segment 2 bases; nucleotides outside the gene matches: 1. The CDR3 extends over 15 amino acids. The germline V gene has CDR1 KGHDR and CDR2 SFDVKD. CDR3 bases: TGTGCCACCAGTGAGACTAGCGGGGCCACAGATACGCAGTATTTT. It encodes CATSETSGATDTQYF.

The V and J genes are TRBV3-1 and TRBJ2-7; TRBD2 matches at 8 bases. The germline gives CDR1 LGHDT, CDR2 YNNKEL (reference sequence). CDR3 length: 15 amino acids. V shed 0 bases, J shed 4 bases, and the junction held 5 bases outside the gene matches. DNA of the CDR3: TGTGCCAGCAGCCAAGAACCGACTAGCGCGTACGAGCAGTACTTC. Translated, it gives CASSQEPTSAYEQYF.

This chain links TRBV5-1 with TRBJ2-3, with a weak D call TRBD2 (6 bases). Germline V lookup: CDR1 SGHRS, CDR2 YFSETQ. The germline V and J ends were trimmed by 4 bases and 2 bases, with 14 bases remaining between them. This CDR3 spans 15 amino acids. The DNA of the CDR3 is TGCGCCAGCAGCAACGACGGGGGTAACACAGATACGCAGTATTTT. Its protein product is CASSNDGGNTDTQYF.

This clonotype was detected a few times. The rearrangement uses TRBV7-3 and TRBJ2-3; possible D gene TRBD2, 6 bases. Per germline, CDR1 SGHTA and CDR2 FQGTGA. The CDR3 sequence is 17 residues long. V was clipped by 5 bases and J by 5 bases, with 23 bases between them. CDR3 loop: CASSPYTSIGLVDTQYF. The DNA for the CDR3 is TGTGCCAGCAGCCCCTACACTAGCATCGGGCTGGTAGATACGCAGTATTTT.

This clonotype turned up a few times. The V and J genes are TRBV5-6 and TRBJ2-1, with TRBD2 matching over 10 bases. The trim removed 0 bases at V and 8 bases at J, leaving 5 bases unmatched. CDR1 and CDR2 (germline): SGHDT, YYEEEE. This CDR3 spans 15 amino acids. The DNA for the CDR3 is TGTGCCAGCAGCTTGGCTAGCGGGGGTAGAGATGAGCAGTTCTTC. Protein product: CASSLASGGRDEQFF.

The sample holds a few counts of this clonotype. V gene TRBV7-9 combines with J gene TRBJ1-1, with TRBD1 identical over 8 bases. Germline CDR1 reads SEHNR; CDR2 reads FQNEAQ (reference sequence). V shed 5 bases, J shed 2 bases, and the junction held 7 bases outside the gene matches. This CDR3 contains 15 residues. In DNA, the CDR3 is TGTGCCAGCAGCGTCGCGACAGGGGCTAACACTGAAGCTTTCTTT. It encodes CASSVATGANTEAFF. Full variable domain (missing parts from reference TRBV7-9 and TRBJ1-1): DTGVSQNPRHKITKRGQNVTFRCDPISEHNRLYWYRQTLGQGPEFLTYFQNEAQLEKSRLLSDRFSAERPKGSFSTLEIQRTEQGDSAMYLCASSVATGANTEAFFGQGTRLTVV.

This sequence joins TRBV18 and TRBJ1-4; 7 bases fit TRBD1. The germline gives CDR1 KGHSH, CDR2 LQKENI. The CDR3 extends over 15 amino acids. V shed 6 bases and J 6 bases; nucleotides not matched to a gene: 10. The chain's CDR3 is CASSGQAWVDEKLFF. For the CDR3, the DNA is TGTGCCAGCTCCGGACAGGCCTGGGTGGATGAAAAACTGTTTTTT.

In this sample, this clonotype turned up a few times. This chain uses TRBV10-3 with TRBJ1-5, with D perhaps matching TRBD1 (5 bases). CDR1 is ENHRY, CDR2 SYGVKD, per germline. The CDR3 totals 12 residues. V lost 10 bases and J 5 bases, leaving 12 bases between the germline ends. The DNA of the CDR3 is TGTGCCACCACTCCGGGGGATCAGCCCCAGCATTTT. Encoded protein: CATTPGDQPQHF.

This clonotype was detected only a few times. This rearrangement joins TRBV24-1 to TRBJ2-3; no reliable D call. Between the trimmed V and J ends, which lost 6 bases and 2 bases, there was a span of 5 bases. Looked up from germline, CDR1 is KGHDR and CDR2 is SFDVKD. CDR3 size: 12 residues. The CDR3 coding sequence is TGTGCCACCAGTTTGTCCACAGATACGCAGTATTTT. Protein: CATSLSTDTQYF.

There are a few counts of this clonotype. The junction and the germline gene differ at one end; a read error may be behind it. DNA of the CDR3: TGTGCCACCAGTAGCGGAGAGGGGGAGACCCAGTACTTC. The encoded protein is CATSSGEGETQYF. The J gene is TRBJ2-5, the V gene TRBV2, with D possibly TRBD2 on 6 matching bases. This CDR3 region has 13 residues. Germline V gives CDR1 SNHLY, CDR2 FYNNEI.

The genes are TRBV30 and TRBJ1-2; D is ambiguous. Germline V gene data show CDR1 as GTSNPN and CDR2 as SVGIG (reference sequence). CDR3 length equals 15 residues. V was cut by 0 bases and J by 4 bases, with 15 bases left in between. The CDR3 loop is CAWSVGSPSGYGYTF. CDR3 nucleotides: TGTGCCTGGAGTGTAGGCTCCCCGAGCGGCTATGGCTACACCTTC.

The chain is built from TRBV20-1 and TRBJ2-7; D is undetermined. The CDR3 totals 15 residues. Germline-derived CDR1 and CDR2 are DFQATT and SNEGSKA (reference sequence). Trimming removed 0 bases at V and 6 bases at J, with 18 bases between. CDR3 region: CSARDLRRPLVEQYF. The CDR3 coding sequence is TGCAGTGCTAGAGATCTACGCAGACCACTTGTCGAGCAGTACTTC.

The V gene is TRBV20-1, the J gene TRBJ2-3; 9 nucleotides align to TRBD2. The CDR3 covers 18 residues. Germline CDR1 DFQATT, CDR2 SNEGSKA (reference sequence). The ends lost 3 bases at V and 0 bases at J; junction bases unmatched: 13. The CDR3 DNA reads TGCAGTGCTAGGGCCCTCCTAGCGGGGATTAGTAGCACAGATACGCAGTATTTT. Translation gives CSARALLAGISSTDTQYF.

This clonotype was recorded many times. The chain is built from TRBV5-1 and TRBJ2-7, with TRBD1 matching over 8 bases. J was trimmed by 3 bases and V by 0 bases; bases with no gene match: 8. This CDR3 region has 16 residues. Germline V gives CDR1 SGHRS, CDR2 YFSETQ. This CDR3 is CASSLGPRQGNYEQYF. The CDR3 DNA sequence: TGCGCCAGCAGCTTGGGCCCACGACAGGGGAACTACGAGCAGTACTTC.

The chain has TRBV5-1 and TRBJ2-1; 9 bases are shared with TRBD2. The germline V gene has CDR1 SGHRS and CDR2 YFSETQ. CDR3 length: 14 amino acids. V shed 5 bases and J 7 bases; nucleotides not matched to a gene: 7. This CDR3 is CASSSGGPGNEQFF. For the CDR3, the DNA is TGCGCCAGCAGTAGCGGGGGTCCAGGGAATGAGCAGTTCTTC.

The V gene is TRBV7-9, the J gene TRBJ2-1, with D perhaps being TRBD1 or TRBD2 (5 bases each). The CDR3 sequence is 16 residues long. Trimming took 4 bases from V and 2 from J, leaving 15 bases between them. Germline V CDR1 and CDR2: SEHNR, FQNEAQ (reference sequence). CDR3 protein: CASSSLGREPYNEQFF. CDR3 sequence (DNA): TGTGCCAGCAGCTCTCTTGGCAGGGAGCCCTACAATGAGCAGTTCTTC.

Only a few counts were recorded for this clonotype. This sequence joins TRBV11-2 and TRBJ2-2; 7 positions match TRBD2. The CDR3 totals 17 residues. Trimming cost V 1 base and J 4 bases; bases outside gene matches: 9. From germline, CDR1 is SGHAT and CDR2 FQNNGV. The CDR3 DNA sequence: TGTGCCAGCAGCTTAGCCCCCCGGGAGCGGGGCACCGGGGAGCTGTTTTTT. Encoded protein: CASSLAPRERGTGELFF.

The chain has TRBV5-1 and TRBJ2-2; possible D gene TRBD2, 6 bases. V lost 7 bases, J lost 5 bases, and 12 bases lay in between. Germline V CDR1 and CDR2: SGHRS, YFSETQ. CDR3 size: 13 residues. The CDR3 coding sequence is TGCGCCAGCCAACTAGCCGGGACCGGGGAGCTGTTTTTT. Its translation: CASQLAGTGELFF. The full variable domain, in which reference TRBV5-1 and TRBJ2-2 provide the parts outside the CDR3, is KAGVTQTPRYLIKTRGQQVTLSCSPISGHRSVSWYQQTPGQGLQFLFEYFSETQRNKGNFPGRFSGRQFSNSRSEMNVSTLELGDSALYLCASQLAGTGELFFGEGSRLTVL.

The table lists this clonotype with many counts. The chain carries TRBV7-3 and TRBJ2-3; 11 bases are a match to TRBD2. V gave up 3 bases and J gave up 4 bases; unmatched junction bases: 6. Germline CDR1 reads SGHTA; CDR2 reads FQGTGA. The CDR3 extends over 16 amino acids. CDR3 amino acids: CASSFLAGGPPDTQYF. The CDR3 DNA is TGTGCCAGCAGCTTCTTAGCGGGAGGGCCCCCAGATACGCAGTATTTT.